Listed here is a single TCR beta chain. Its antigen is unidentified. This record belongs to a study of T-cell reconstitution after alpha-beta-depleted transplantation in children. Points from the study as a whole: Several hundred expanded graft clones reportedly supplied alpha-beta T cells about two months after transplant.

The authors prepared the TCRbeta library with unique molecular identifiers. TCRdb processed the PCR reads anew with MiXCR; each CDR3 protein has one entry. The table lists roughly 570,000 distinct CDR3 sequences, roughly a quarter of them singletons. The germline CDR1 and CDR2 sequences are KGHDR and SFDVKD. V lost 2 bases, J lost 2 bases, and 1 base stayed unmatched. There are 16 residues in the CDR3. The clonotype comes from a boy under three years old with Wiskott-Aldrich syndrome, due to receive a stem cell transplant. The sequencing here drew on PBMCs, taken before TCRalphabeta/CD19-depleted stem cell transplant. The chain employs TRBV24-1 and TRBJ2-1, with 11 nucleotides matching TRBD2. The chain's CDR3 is CATSDSLAGAYNEQFF. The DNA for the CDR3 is TGTGCCACCAGTGATTCACTAGCGGGAGCCTACAATGAGCAGTTCTTC.